This entry describes one TCR beta chain. The antigen is not known. This sample is part of a study of OX40 agonist ivuxolimab in advanced cancers. Overall study findings and caveats: Mean expanded clone counts were higher in CD8+ than CD4+ T cells. Partial responders at 0.1-3.0 mg/kg showed near-lowest clonal expansion. Circulating CD4+ and CD8+ T cells showed clonal expansion by week 6 at 0.1 to 3.0 mg/kg.

This table comes from immunoSEQ multiplex PCR, and its TCRdb copy is limited to in-frame clones, with some not included. The sample includes around 140,000 clones, 85% to 95% of them seen just once. Peripheral blood came from all dose cohorts at three timepoints. The clonotype was recovered from an adult with an advanced solid tumor such as melanoma, head and neck, liver or kidney cancer. This sample comprised CD4+ or CD8+ T cells sorted from blood, obtained in a trial of the OX40 agonist ivuxolimab.

The CDR3 nucleotides read TGTGCCAGCAGCTTGTTGGGTCCGGATGGAAACACCATATATTTT. This gives the protein CASSLLGPDGNTIYF. The chain carries TRBV5-4 and TRBJ1-3; no clear D gene. Trimming took off 1 base at V and 3 bases at J, with 11 bases between the two ends. The CDR3 contains 15 residues. In germline, CDR1 is SGHNT, CDR2 YYREEE (reference sequence).